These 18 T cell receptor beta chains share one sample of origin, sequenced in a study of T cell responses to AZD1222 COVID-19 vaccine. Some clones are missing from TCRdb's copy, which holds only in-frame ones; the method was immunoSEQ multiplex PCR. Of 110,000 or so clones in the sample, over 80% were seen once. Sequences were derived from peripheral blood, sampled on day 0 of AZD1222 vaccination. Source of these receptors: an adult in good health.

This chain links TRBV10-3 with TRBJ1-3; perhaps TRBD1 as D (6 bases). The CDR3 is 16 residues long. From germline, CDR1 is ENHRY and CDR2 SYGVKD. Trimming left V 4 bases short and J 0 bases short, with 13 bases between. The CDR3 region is CAISGGRGGSGNTIYF. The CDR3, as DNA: TGTGCCATCAGTGGGGGGCGAGGAGGCTCTGGAAACACCATATATTTT.

This CDR3 is CASSQDRVGGYTF. CDR3 in DNA: TGCGCCAGCAGCCAAGATCGAGTTGGAGGCTACACCTTC. The chain combines TRBV4-1 with TRBJ1-2; D is uncertain. CDR1 MGHRA and CDR2 YSYEKL come from the germline V gene. The V end was cut by 0 bases, the J end by 8 bases, with 10 bases between. This CDR3 contains 13 residues.

CDR3 loop: CASSLVRETQYF. The DNA for the CDR3 is TGTGCCAGCAGCTTAGTGCGAGAGACCCAGTACTTC. V usage is TRBV7-9 and J usage is TRBJ2-5; the D is unclear. The V and J ends lost 1 base and 4 bases respectively, with 4 bases between them. This CDR3 has 12 amino acids. Germline-derived CDR1 and CDR2 are SEHNR and FQNEAQ (reference sequence).

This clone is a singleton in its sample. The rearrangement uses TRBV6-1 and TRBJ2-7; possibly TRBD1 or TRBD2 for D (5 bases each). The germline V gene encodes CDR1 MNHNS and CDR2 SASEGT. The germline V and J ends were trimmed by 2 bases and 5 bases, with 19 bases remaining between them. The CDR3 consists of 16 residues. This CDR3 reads CASSEYSGLLSHEQYF. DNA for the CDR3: TGTGCCAGCAGTGAATATTCGGGGCTCCTCAGCCACGAGCAGTACTTC.

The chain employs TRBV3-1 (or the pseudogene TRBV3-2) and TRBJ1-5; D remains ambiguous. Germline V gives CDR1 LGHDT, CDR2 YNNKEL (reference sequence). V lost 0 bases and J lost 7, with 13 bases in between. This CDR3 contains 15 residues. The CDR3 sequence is CASSQERSPGQPQHF. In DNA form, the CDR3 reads TGTGCCAGCAGCCAAGAGCGCTCCCCGGGGCAGCCCCAGCATTTT.

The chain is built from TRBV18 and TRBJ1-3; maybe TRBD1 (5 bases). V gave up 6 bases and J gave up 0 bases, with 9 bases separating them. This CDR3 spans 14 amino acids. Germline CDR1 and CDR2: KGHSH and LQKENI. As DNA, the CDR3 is TGTGCCAGCTCCCTCGGGGGCTCTGGAAACACCATATATTTT. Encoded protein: CASSLGGSGNTIYF. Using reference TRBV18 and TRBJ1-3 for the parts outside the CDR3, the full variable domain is NAGVMQNPRHLVRRRGQEARLRCSPMKGHSHVYWYRQLPEEGLKFMVYLQKENIIDESGMPKERFSAEFPKEGPSILRIQQVVRGDSAAYFCASSLGGSGNTIYFGEGSWLTVV.

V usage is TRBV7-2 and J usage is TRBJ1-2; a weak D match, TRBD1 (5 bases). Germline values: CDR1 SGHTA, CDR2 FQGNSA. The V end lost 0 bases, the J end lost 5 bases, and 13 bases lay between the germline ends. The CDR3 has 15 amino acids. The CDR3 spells CASSLARGRGYGYTF. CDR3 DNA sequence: TGTGCCAGCAGCTTAGCGAGGGGTCGGGGGTATGGCTACACCTTC.

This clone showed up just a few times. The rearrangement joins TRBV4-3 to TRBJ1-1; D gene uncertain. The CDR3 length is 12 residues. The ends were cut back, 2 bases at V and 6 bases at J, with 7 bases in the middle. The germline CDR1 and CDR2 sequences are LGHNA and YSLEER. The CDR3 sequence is CASSQYGAEAFF. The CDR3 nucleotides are TGCGCCAGCAGCCAATACGGCGCTGAAGCTTTCTTT.

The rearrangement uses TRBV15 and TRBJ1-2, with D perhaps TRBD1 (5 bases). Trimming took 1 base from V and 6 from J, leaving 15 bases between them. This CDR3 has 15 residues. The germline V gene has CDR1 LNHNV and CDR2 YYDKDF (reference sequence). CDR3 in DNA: TGTGCCACCAGCAGAGGATTGGGGCTAGGCGATGGCTACACCTTC. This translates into CATSRGLGLGDGYTF.

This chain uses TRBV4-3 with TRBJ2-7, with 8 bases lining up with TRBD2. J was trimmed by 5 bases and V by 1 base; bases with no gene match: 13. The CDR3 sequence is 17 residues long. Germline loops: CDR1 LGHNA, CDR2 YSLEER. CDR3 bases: TGCGCCAGCAGCCAAGGCCGGGGGACTAGTTTTTCCCACGAGCAGTACTTC. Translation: CASSQGRGTSFSHEQYF.

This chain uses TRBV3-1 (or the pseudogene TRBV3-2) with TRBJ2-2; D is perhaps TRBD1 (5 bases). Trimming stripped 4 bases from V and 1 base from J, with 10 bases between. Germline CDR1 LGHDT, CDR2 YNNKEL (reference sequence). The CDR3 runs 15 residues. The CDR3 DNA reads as TGTGCCAGCAGCCGGGGCGGTGGGAACACCGGGGAGCTGTTTTTT. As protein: CASSRGGGNTGELFF.

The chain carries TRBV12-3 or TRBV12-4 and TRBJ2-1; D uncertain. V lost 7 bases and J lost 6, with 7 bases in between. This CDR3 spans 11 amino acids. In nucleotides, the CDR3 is TGTGCCAGCACAACTGTCAATGAGCAGTTCTTC. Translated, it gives CASTTVNEQFF.

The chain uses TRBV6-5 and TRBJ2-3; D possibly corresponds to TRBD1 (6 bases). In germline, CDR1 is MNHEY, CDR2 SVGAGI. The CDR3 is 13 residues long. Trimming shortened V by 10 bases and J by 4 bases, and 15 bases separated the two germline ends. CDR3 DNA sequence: TGTGCCACGAACAGACAGGTCGCAGATACGCAGTATTTT. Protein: CATNRQVADTQYF.

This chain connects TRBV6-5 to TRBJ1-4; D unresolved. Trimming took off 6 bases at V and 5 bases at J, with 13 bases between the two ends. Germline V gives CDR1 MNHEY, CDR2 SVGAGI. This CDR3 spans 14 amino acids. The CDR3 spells CASSQPSGNEKLFF. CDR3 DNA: TGTGCCAGCAGCCAACCCTCGGGAAATGAAAAACTGTTTTTT.

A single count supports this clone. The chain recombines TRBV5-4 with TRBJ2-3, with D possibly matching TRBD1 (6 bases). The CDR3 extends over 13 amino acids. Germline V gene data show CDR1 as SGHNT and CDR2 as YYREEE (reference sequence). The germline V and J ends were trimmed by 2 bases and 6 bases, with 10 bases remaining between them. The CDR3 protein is CASSFQGSDTQYF. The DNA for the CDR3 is TGTGCCAGCAGCTTTCAGGGGAGCGATACGCAGTATTTT.

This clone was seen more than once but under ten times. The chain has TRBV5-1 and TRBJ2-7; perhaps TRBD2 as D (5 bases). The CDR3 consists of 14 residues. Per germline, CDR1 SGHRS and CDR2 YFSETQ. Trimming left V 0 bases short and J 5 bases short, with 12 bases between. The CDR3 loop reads CASSLVSSEDEQYF. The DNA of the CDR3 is TGCGCCAGCAGCTTGGTTAGTAGCGAGGACGAGCAGTACTTC.

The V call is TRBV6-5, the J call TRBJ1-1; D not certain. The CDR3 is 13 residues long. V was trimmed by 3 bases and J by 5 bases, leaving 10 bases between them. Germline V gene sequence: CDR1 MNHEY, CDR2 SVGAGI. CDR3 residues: CASSYIRGTEAFF. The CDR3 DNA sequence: TGTGCCAGCAGTTATATTCGTGGAACTGAAGCTTTCTTT.

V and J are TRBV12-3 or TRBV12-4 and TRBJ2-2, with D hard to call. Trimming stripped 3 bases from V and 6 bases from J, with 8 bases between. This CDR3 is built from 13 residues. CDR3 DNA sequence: TGTGCCAGCAGTTTTATGGCCCCCGGGGAGCTGTTTTTT. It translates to CASSFMAPGELFF.